The sample holds a few counts of the clone carrying this T cell receptor beta chain. Antigen unknown. With 60 Vbeta and 13 Jbeta primers, the PCR was carried out. Profiled with immunoSEQ multiplex PCR; TCRdb holds only in-frame clones, not every one. The table has 150,000 to 200,000 clones, 80% to 85% seen once. These data belong to a study of cytomegalovirus exposure and HLA in healthy donors. Notes on the study in general: Some V segments (TRBV6-2 and TRBV6-3 among them) were excluded as indistinguishable. TCR beta V segments were, for the most part, productive about 87% or about 30% of the time in an earlier analysis. Researchers catalogued approximately 170 TCR beta chains as cytomegalovirus-associated. Later genetic work tied a missense DCLRE1C variant to beta-chain V and J trimming.

Per the germline V gene, CDR1 is KGHSH and CDR2 is LQKENI. The length of the CDR3 is 14 residues. After removal of 5 bases from V and 5 bases from J, the junction contained 4 bases not matched to a gene. Sequenced: PBMCs. This chain links TRBV18 with TRBJ2-1; the match to TRBD2 covers 9 bases. The TCR originated in a woman in her thirties or forties in good health and CMV-seronegative. The CDR3 DNA is TGTGCCAGCTCAAGGGTAGCGGGAGACAATGAGCAGTTCTTC. This translates into CASSRVAGDNEQFF.